The present T cell receptor (beta chain) was sequenced within a study of T cells after yellow fever vaccination. Study details: The fractions with low cell numbers were processed using SMART-Seq v4 Ultra Low Input.

TCRdb reprocessed the 5' RACE reads via MiXCR and lists one record per CDR3 protein. The table includes some 73,000 distinct CDR3 sequences, approximately 7.5% detected once. Points on this clonotype: The antigen is not known.

Study conclusions and caveats: Bulk-population clonotypes that are abundant could appear as contaminants in FACS-sorted repertoires. Most clones from primary vaccination were detected again post-booster (96% CD4, approximately 90% CD8).

The CDR3 length is 17 residues. With 5 bases removed from V and 0 bases from J, the gap between germline ends came to 17 bases. Germline CDR1 is LGHNA and CDR2 is YSLEER. Sequenced here: CD8+ T cells sorted from PBMCs, sampled on the day of the yellow fever booster vaccination. This TCR derives from a man under 40 who received the YFV17D yellow fever vaccine. The chain recombines TRBV4-3 with TRBJ2-1, with a tentative D call TRBD2 (5 bases). CDR3 nucleotides: TGCGCCAGCAGCTCGCGAATACTAGGTAGCTCCTACAATGAGCAGTTCTTC. Translation gives CASSSRILGSSYNEQFF.